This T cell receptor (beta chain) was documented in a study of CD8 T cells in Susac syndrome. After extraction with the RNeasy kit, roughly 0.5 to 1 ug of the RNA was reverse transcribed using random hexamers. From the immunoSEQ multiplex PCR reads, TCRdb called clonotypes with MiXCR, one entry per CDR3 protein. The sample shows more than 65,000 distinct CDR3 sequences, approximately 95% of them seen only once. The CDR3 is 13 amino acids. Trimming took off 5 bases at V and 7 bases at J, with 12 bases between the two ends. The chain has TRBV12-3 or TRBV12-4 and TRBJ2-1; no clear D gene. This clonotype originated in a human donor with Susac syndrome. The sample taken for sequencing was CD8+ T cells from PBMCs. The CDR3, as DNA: TGTGCCAGCAGTCCGGCCCAGGAGAATGAGCAGTTCTTC. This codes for CASSPAQENEQFF.